This TCR beta chain was obtained from a study of blood T cell repertoires in COVID-19. Study-wide background: The cDNA or gDNA used as material had been derived from T cells, B-cell-depleted T cells, or PBMCs.

The assay was immunoSEQ multiplex PCR, and TCRdb's table has in-frame clones only and misses some. The table has approximately 250,000 clones, around 88% seen once. Clinical histories supplied by participants themselves formed the basis of cohort assignment. Per the germline V gene, CDR1 is GTSNPN and CDR2 is SVGIG (reference sequence). The CDR3 is 12 residues long. Trimming shortened V by 3 bases and J by 13 bases, and 15 bases separated the two germline ends. The V call is TRBV30, the J call TRBJ1-4; D gene uncertain. The clonotype comes from a woman aged 40 to 50 with acute COVID-19. Sequences were obtained from PBMCs or T cells enriched from blood (not recorded which). CDR3 residues: CAWSATPGGLFF. The CDR3 DNA sequence: TGTGCCTGGAGCGCCACCCCGGGAGGACTGTTTTTT. The full variable domain, with the rest looked up from reference TRBV30 and TRBJ1-4, is SQTIHQWPATLVQPVGSPLSLECTVEGTSNPNLYWYRQAAGRGLQLLFYSVGIGQISSEVPQNLSASRPQDRQFILSSKKLLLSDSGFYLCAWSATPGGLFFGSGTQLSVL.